The rows below give T cell receptor beta chains drawn from one sample of a study of Tregs in tolerant kidney transplant recipients. TCRdb's copy holds only in-frame clones and misses some; the assay was immunoSEQ multiplex PCR. The sample gives approximately 93,000 clones, approximately 94% of which show up once; 0.46% is in the top ten. The sequenced sample was CD4+ T cells from blood, obtained before the transplant. These receptors all stem from a human donor who received a combined kidney and bone marrow transplant. Each CDR3 is given with its conserved first and last residue. D genes are given only for firm matches. A row's size may be missing; if present it is once, few, many or a size class.

CDR3aa | CDR3nt | j_gene | abundance | v_gene | d_gene
CASSIEGGGTDTQYF | TGTGCCAGTAGTATTGAGGGAGGTGGCACAGATACGCAGTATTTT | TRBJ2-3 | . | TRBV19 | .
CASSTPGLNEKLFF | TGTGCCAGCAGCACCCCGGGGTTAAATGAAAAACTGTTTTTT | TRBJ1-4 | few | TRBV27 | .
CASSEYARGLIEQYF | TGTGCCAGTAGTGAGTATGCCAGGGGGCTGATAGAGCAGTACTTC | TRBJ2-5 | . | TRBV19 | TRBD1
CATGWGGAEETQYF | TGTGCCACCGGGTGGGGGGGCGCGGAAGAGACCCAGTACTTC | TRBJ2-5 | . | TRBV15 | .
CASSPIGQASGNTIYF | TGTGCCAGCAGCCCTATAGGACAGGCCTCTGGAAACACCATATATTTT | TRBJ1-3 | . | TRBV9 | TRBD1
CAWNPGQGIYEQYF | TGTGCCTGGAATCCGGGACAGGGAATTTACGAGCAGTACTTC | TRBJ2-7 | once | TRBV30 | TRBD1
CASSPFQGNTEAFF | TGTGCCAGCAGTCCATTTCAGGGGAACACTGAAGCTTTCTTT | TRBJ1-1 | . | TRBV4-2 | .
CASSLSGGYNEQFF | TGTGCCAGCAGCCTTAGCGGGGGGTACAATGAGCAGTTCTTC | TRBJ2-1 | . | TRBV11-2 | TRBD2
CASSLEGGGATDTQYF | TGTGCCAGCAGCTTAGAGGGCGGGGGGGCCACAGATACGCAGTATTTT | TRBJ2-3 | once | TRBV11-3 | TRBD2
CASSLSGTGHSNQPQHF | TGTGCCAGCAGCTTGTCCGGGACAGGGCATAGCAATCAGCCCCAGCATTTT | TRBJ1-5 | . | TRBV11-2 | TRBD1
CASSFGYGRAQVRETQYF | TGTGCCAGCAGCTTCGGTTACGGGAGGGCCCAGGTCAGGGAGACCCAGTACTTC | TRBJ2-5 | . | TRBV7-9 | TRBD2
CASKKTGIDTEAFF | TGTGCCAGCAAAAAGACAGGGATTGACACTGAAGCTTTCTTT | TRBJ1-1 | . | TRBV6-6 | TRBD1
CASSFYPPTEKTGNTIYF | TGTGCCAGCAGTTTCTACCCACCGACGGAGAAGACTGGAAACACCATATATTTT | TRBJ1-3 | . | TRBV11-2 | .
CASSLGRDYGYTF | TGCGCCAGCAGCTTGGGCAGGGACTATGGCTACACCTTC | TRBJ1-2 | . | TRBV5-1 | .
CASSLYRGNEKLFF | TGTGCCAGCAGTCTCTACCGGGGGAACGAAAAACTGTTTTTT | TRBJ1-4 | . | TRBV28 | .
CASSRTHWNTEAFF | TGCGCCAGCAGCAGGACACATTGGAACACTGAAGCTTTCTTT | TRBJ1-1 | . | TRBV5-1 | .
CASSGLAETYEQYF | TGTGCCAGCAGTGGGCTAGCGGAAACTTACGAGCAGTACTTC | TRBJ2-7 | . | TRBV2 | TRBD2
CASSQNPGTGIYNEQFF | TGCGCCAGCAGCCAGAATCCCGGGACAGGGATTTACAATGAGCAGTTCTTC | TRBJ2-1 | . | TRBV4-3 | TRBD1
CASSQRLAETDTQYF | TGCGCCAGCAGCCAAAGACTAGCGGAAACAGATACGCAGTATTTT | TRBJ2-3 | . | TRBV4-3 | TRBD2
CASSLIGTSIYVEQFF | TGTGCCAGCAGCTTAATCGGGACTAGCATTTATGTTGAGCAGTTCTTC | TRBJ2-1 | . | TRBV7-2 | TRBD2
CASSLDSIGQYGYTF | TGTGCCAGCAGCTTAGATTCGATCGGACAGTATGGCTACACCTTC | TRBJ1-2 | once | TRBV11-3 | .
CASSPLAGAPSSYEQYF | TGTGCCAGCAGCCCACTAGCGGGAGCTCCTAGCTCCTACGAGCAGTACTTC | TRBJ2-7 | . | TRBV27 | TRBD2
CASRGLAGAKAYNEQFF | TGTGCCAGCAGGGGACTAGCGGGAGCGAAGGCCTACAATGAGCAGTTCTTC | TRBJ2-1 | . | TRBV5-6 | TRBD2
CASRRTFETGSSYNSPLHF | TGTGCCAGCAGACGAACCTTTGAAACAGGGAGTTCCTATAATTCCCCCCTCCACTTT | TRBJ1-6 | . | TRBV13 | .
CASRIQGPRAHTEAFF | TGTGCCAGCAGGATACAGGGACCCAGGGCCCACACTGAAGCTTTCTTT | TRBJ1-1 | . | TRBV28 | .
CAWSVGQTSPLHF | TGTGCCTGGAGTGTTGGGCAGACTTCACCCCTCCACTTT | TRBJ1-6 | . | TRBV30 | .
CASSVQANTEAFF | TGTGCCAGCAGCGTTCAAGCCAACACTGAAGCTTTCTTT | TRBJ1-1 | . | TRBV9 | .
CASSLRTGWGTGELFF | TGTGCCAGCAGCTTAAGGACAGGTTGGGGGACCGGGGAGCTGTTTTTT | TRBJ2-2 | once | TRBV7-8 | TRBD1
CASSTAGREMGEQYF | TGCGCCAGCAGCACGGCGGGTCGCGAAATGGGCGAGCAGTACTTC | TRBJ2-7 | . | TRBV5-1 | .
CASSLDSLSTDTQYF | TGTGCCAGCAGCTTGGACAGTCTAAGCACAGATACGCAGTATTTT | TRBJ2-3 | once | TRBV7-9 | .
CASSPAGQGWSGNTIYF | TGTGCCAGCAGTCCTGCGGGACAGGGTTGGTCTGGAAACACCATATATTTT | TRBJ1-3 | . | TRBV28 | TRBD1
CASSRTGIYEQYF | TGTGCCAGCAGCCGTACAGGGATCTACGAGCAGTACTTC | TRBJ2-7 | . | TRBV9 | .
CASSLGGGGRQETQYF | TGTGCCAGCAGCTTGGGTGGCGGGGGGCGTCAAGAGACCCAGTACTTC | TRBJ2-5 | . | TRBV5-8 | TRBD2
CASSSRGVSYNEQFF | TGTGCCAGCAGTTCACGGGGTGTTTCCTACAATGAGCAGTTCTTC | TRBJ2-1 | . | TRBV5-4 | .
CASSFRQGLIAGELFF | TGTGCCAGCAGCTTTCGACAGGGATTAATTGCCGGGGAGCTGTTTTTT | TRBJ2-2 | . | TRBV11-1 | TRBD1
CATRRTGVSNQPQHF | TGTGCCACCAGGAGGACAGGGGTTAGCAATCAGCCCCAGCATTTT | TRBJ1-5 | . | TRBV15 | TRBD1
CASSRTSGSGETQYF | TGTGCCAGCAGCCGAACTAGCGGGAGTGGGGAGACCCAGTACTTC | TRBJ2-5 | . | TRBV5-6 | TRBD2
CAIRWSDTGELFF | TGTGCCATCAGGTGGAGCGACACCGGGGAGCTGTTTTTT | TRBJ2-2 | few | TRBV10-3 | .
CASSPREFYEQYF | TGTGCCAGCAGCCCGCGGGAGTTCTACGAGCAGTACTTC | TRBJ2-7 | . | TRBV7-9 | TRBD2
CASSATGTGVYGELFF | TGTGCCAGCAGCGCGACCGGGACAGGGGTTTACGGGGAGCTGTTTTTT | TRBJ2-2 | . | TRBV9 | TRBD1
CASSFRDRAVTGELFF | TGTGCCAGCAGTTTCCGGGACAGGGCTGTCACCGGGGAGCTGTTTTTT | TRBJ2-2 | . | TRBV27 | TRBD1
CASSFQGASGYTF | TGTGCCAGCAGCTTCCAGGGGGCGAGTGGCTACACCTTC | TRBJ1-2 | . | TRBV7-2 | TRBD1
CASSYVRQVLAKNIQYF | TGTGCCAGCTCATATGTACGGCAGGTGCTAGCCAAAAACATTCAGTACTTC | TRBJ2-4 | . | TRBV18 | .
CASSARGGQVNEQFF | TGCGCCAGCAGCGCGCGGGGGGGCCAGGTGAATGAGCAGTTCTTC | TRBJ2-1 | . | TRBV5-1 | TRBD2
CASSFKGLAGYEQYF | TGTGCCAGCAGCTTCAAGGGACTAGCGGGGTACGAGCAGTACTTC | TRBJ2-7 | . | TRBV7-3 | TRBD2
CASSLSGTSRYEQYF | TGTGCCAGTAGTTTATCCGGGACTAGTCGCTACGAGCAGTACTTC | TRBJ2-7 | . | TRBV19 | TRBD2
CAISDKTGTPGAQHF | TGTGCCATCAGTGATAAAACAGGGACCCCAGGGGCCCAGCATTTT | TRBJ1-5 | . | TRBV10-3 | .
CASSYCGGHENTEAFF | TGTGCCAGCAGTTACTGTGGGGGACACGAGAACACTGAAGCTTTCTTT | TRBJ1-1 | . | TRBV6-7 | .
CASSFNGGAGTDTQYF | TGTGCCAGCAGCTTTAACGGGGGGGCCGGCACAGATACGCAGTATTTT | TRBJ2-3 | . | TRBV7-3 | TRBD2
CASSPLAASTDTQYF | TGTGCCAGCAGTCCACTAGCGGCAAGCACAGATACGCAGTATTTT | TRBJ2-3 | . | TRBV27 | TRBD2
CASSPPLSMQGRVATDTQYF | TGTGCCAGCTCACCACCTCTGAGTATGCAAGGCAGGGTTGCGACAGATACGCAGTATTTT | TRBJ2-3 | . | TRBV18 | .
CASSPMKSYSYNEQFF | TGTGCCAGCAGCCCTATGAAGTCCTACTCCTACAATGAGCAGTTCTTC | TRBJ2-1 | . | TRBV5-6 | .
CATVAGKLAGGPNEQFF | TGTGCCACCGTTGCTGGGAAACTAGCGGGAGGGCCGAATGAGCAGTTCTTC | TRBJ2-1 | . | TRBV19 | TRBD2
CASSRRGSGGFSYNEQFF | TGTGCCAGCAGCCGCCGGGGTAGCGGGGGATTCTCCTACAATGAGCAGTTCTTC | TRBJ2-1 | . | TRBV7-2 | TRBD2
CASSYLSGVAGGPPPRNEQFF | TGTGCCAGCAGTTATCTGTCGGGCGTAGCGGGGGGGCCTCCTCCTCGGAATGAGCAGTTCTTC | TRBJ2-1 | . | TRBV27 | TRBD2
CASSIPGQSYEQYF | TGTGCCAGCAGCATACCGGGACAGTCCTACGAGCAGTACTTC | TRBJ2-7 | . | TRBV5-4 | TRBD1
CASSESGGAGQETQYF | TGTGCCAGCAGCGAGTCAGGGGGCGCGGGTCAAGAGACCCAGTACTTC | TRBJ2-5 | . | TRBV5-4 | TRBD1